The clone carrying this T cell receptor beta chain was counted once. Its antigen is unknown. The trim removed 6 bases at V and 7 bases at J, leaving 10 bases unmatched. The germline CDR1 and CDR2 sequences are MNHEY and SVGAGI. The CDR3 runs 14 residues. The sample's treatment: roughly 19 received Ad26.COV2.S at low or high dose, single or two shots; about five received placebo; per-sample allocation not given. Repertoires come from day 63 after the first vaccine or placebo injection. Its platform was an Ad26 vector, and its expressed antigen was Wuhan-strain SARS-CoV-2 spike. Method: immunoSEQ multiplex PCR; TCRdb's copy keeps in-frame clones and lacks some. The sample has around 320,000 clones, about 86% seen once; the top ten hold approximately 2%. This sample was included in a study of Ad26.COV2.S vaccination and SARS-CoV-2 variants. About the study: Ad26.COV2.S given intramuscularly, once or twice 56 days apart.

Regarding the study as a whole: There was reportedly substantial breadth in spike-specific CD8+ and CD4+ T cell responses after vaccination. Greater spike-specific TCR breadth was seen in vaccine recipients than in placebo recipients.

The sequence was collected from a person between 18 and 65 years old who received the Ad26.COV2.S COVID-19 vaccine or a placebo. The genes are TRBV6-5 and TRBJ1-2; 8 nucleotides line up with TRBD1. The starting material was peripheral blood, obtained in a trial of Ad26.COV2.S vaccine versus placebo. CDR3 residues: CASRLPGGASGYTF. The DNA for the CDR3 is TGTGCCAGCAGACTACCAGGGGGCGCCTCTGGCTACACCTTC.